This T cell receptor beta chain is from a study of blood T cell repertoires in COVID-19. The authors' processing: It was from reference gene primer amplification that nucleated cell counts were estimated. TCRdb's copy holds only in-frame clones and misses some; the assay was immunoSEQ multiplex PCR. From that table come the V and J calls and clone size; the DNA was used to work out D and trimming. The sample includes about 270,000 clones, roughly 86% of them seen just once. Germline CDR1 and CDR2: MDHEN and SYDVKM. This CDR3 has 15 residues. V shed 5 bases and J 0 bases; nucleotides not matched to a gene: 3.

The rearrangement links TRBV28 to TRBJ2-3, with 9 bases identical to TRBD2. The source is a young woman who had recovered from COVID-19. The sequenced sample consisted of PBMCs or T cells enriched from blood (not recorded which). CDR3 bases: TGTGCCAGCAGTCCGACTAGCGGCAGCACAGATACGCAGTATTTT. Amino acid sequence: CASSPTSGSTDTQYF.